This TCR beta chain was retrieved from a study of shared clonotypes between healthy human individuals. Study observations and caveats: Naive subsets tended to show greater estimated richness than memory subsets.

Germline loops: CDR1 SNHLY, CDR2 FYNNEI. This CDR3 has 15 residues. Germline trimming cut 10 bases from V and 2 bases from J; bases unmatched to any gene: 14. Samples underwent the assay at deep level. Libraries were prepared by immunoSEQ multiplex PCR; TCRdb keeps only in-frame clonotypes and omits some of them. Of 2 million or so clones listed, 95% were seen once; the top ten hold roughly 0.13%. For this clone: Its antigen is not known.

The sequenced sample consisted of naive CD4+ T cells sorted from blood. Subset reported: CD45RA+ positively selected. J is TRBJ2-7 and V is TRBV2; 7 bases agree with TRBD2. The TCR comes from a man between 18 and 29 years old in good health. CDR3 bases: TGTGCCAATACTAATGGGGGGGAGAGGACCTACGAGCAGTACTTC. This encodes CANTNGGERTYEQYF.